This T cell receptor (beta chain) was documented in a study of blood T cell repertoires in COVID-19. Self-reported history from a screening survey and questionnaire set each donor's cohort. Repertoires were generated with immunoSEQ multiplex PCR, while TCRdb's copy carries only in-frame clones and drops some. The data contain about 210,000 clones, approximately 80% of them singletons. Germline loops: CDR1 MDHEN, CDR2 SYDVKM. This CDR3 contains 17 residues. The ends lost 6 bases at V and 0 bases at J; junction bases unmatched: 11. Material: PBMCs or T cells enriched from blood (not recorded which). The clonotype comes from a woman aged 45-65 years with acute COVID-19. The chain uses TRBV28 and TRBJ1-2; 9 nucleotides match TRBD1. CDR3 sequence reads: CASRVSAGQGPNYGYTF. The CDR3 DNA sequence: TGTGCCAGCAGAGTCTCGGCGGGACAGGGACCTAACTATGGCTACACCTTC.